This T cell receptor beta chain was documented in a study of cytomegalovirus exposure and HLA in healthy donors. Overall study findings and caveats: Specificity for CMV antigens was confirmed in vitro for a few of the CMV-associated chains. Most sequenced TCRs were rare (though some public TCRs occurred in many donors). The listing of 150 to 200 TCR beta chains classed them as cytomegalovirus-associated.

Note on this clone: What it binds is unknown.

The V gene lost 8 bases and the J gene lost 4 bases, with 15 bases spanning the gap. The CDR3 loop spans 14 amino acids. The germline CDR1 and CDR2 sequences are MNHNS and SASEGT. The protocol was immunoSEQ multiplex PCR, while the TCRdb copy is restricted to in-frame clones and leaves out a portion. The sample has approximately 200,000 clones; 85% to 95% are singletons. The V call is TRBV6-1, the J call TRBJ1-5, with unresolved D. Sequencing was carried out using PBMCs. The receptor was isolated from a woman younger than 30 in good health and CMV-seronegative. This CDR3 is CASRGGQDNQPQHF. In nucleotides, the CDR3 is TGTGCCAGCCGAGGAGGGCAAGATAATCAGCCCCAGCATTTT.